This entry lists 15 T cell receptor beta chains sequenced from one sample in a study of graft-versus-host responses after intestinal transplantation. Generated by immunoSEQ multiplex PCR, the TCRdb table keeps only in-frame clones and is missing some. The sample carries about 57,000 clones, 85% to 90% recorded once. The sample here was PBMCs, taken 26 days after transplant. The receptors were gathered from a human patient who received an intestinal transplant, so some T cells may come from the graft donor.

The V gene is TRBV2, the J gene TRBJ2-1, with D maybe TRBD2 (6 bases). This CDR3 has 14 residues. Germline V gene data show CDR1 as SNHLY and CDR2 as FYNNEI. V shed 8 bases and J shed 0 bases, with 11 bases lying between them. For the CDR3, the DNA is TGTGCCAGCGGAGGGACGGACTCCTACAATGAGCAGTTCTTC. It codes for CASGGTDSYNEQFF.

V is TRBV4-2 and J is TRBJ2-2, with 12 bases matching TRBD1. Germline-derived CDR1 and CDR2 are LGHNA and YNFKEQ. V lost 7 bases and J lost 7; bases outside the gene matches: 7. The CDR3 is 15 amino acids. The CDR3 DNA reads TGTGCCAGCATGGGGACAGGGGGCGACCACGGGGAGCTGTTTTTT. Translation gives CASMGTGGDHGELFF.

The rearrangement links TRBV4-3 to TRBJ2-5; TRBD2 might be the D (6 bases). Per the germline V gene, CDR1 is LGHNA and CDR2 is YSLEER. This CDR3 contains 16 residues. V dropped 1 base and J dropped 4 bases, with 16 bases sitting between them. The chain's CDR3 is CASSQVVGDGGETQYF. The DNA of the CDR3 is TGCGCCAGCAGCCAAGTAGTGGGAGACGGGGGAGAGACCCAGTACTTC.

The rearrangement uses TRBV28 and TRBJ1-6, with 8 bases lining up with TRBD1. The CDR3 is 16 residues long. With 5 bases clipped from V and 5 bases from J, the junction kept 8 bases outside the gene matches. Germline lookup yields CDR1 MDHEN and CDR2 SYDVKM. CDR3 amino acids: CASSPPQGANNSPLHF. CDR3 nucleotide sequence: TGTGCCAGCAGTCCGCCCCAGGGGGCGAATAATTCACCCCTCCACTTT.

J is TRBJ2-7 and V is TRBV7-9; 8 nucleotides agree with TRBD2. Germline CDR1 is SEHNR and CDR2 is FQNEAQ (reference sequence). The CDR3 is 12 amino acids. The ends lost 5 bases at V and 5 bases at J; junction bases unmatched: 2. CDR3: CASSPGGDEQYF. DNA for the CDR3: TGTGCCAGCAGCCCCGGGGGGGACGAGCAGTACTTC.

The CDR3 DNA reads TGTGCCAGCAGTTTACCCCGCCAGGGGATAGGAACAGATACGCAGTATTTT. Translation: CASSLPRQGIGTDTQYF. The V and J genes are TRBV27 and TRBJ2-3; D perhaps matches TRBD1 (6 bases). CDR1 is MNHEY and CDR2 is SMNVEV in the germline V gene (reference sequence). CDR3 size: 17 residues. V was cut by 2 bases and J by 3 bases, with 18 bases left in between.

This chain joins TRBV4-2 and TRBJ1-4; D is perhaps TRBD1 (6 bases). Germline loops: CDR1 LGHNA, CDR2 YNFKEQ. Trimming left V 4 bases short and J 6 bases short, with 15 bases between. CDR3 length: 15 amino acids. CDR3 residues: CASSPNQGSDEKLFF. The CDR3 coding sequence is TGTGCCAGCAGCCCTAATCAGGGGTCGGATGAAAAACTGTTTTTT.

In regard to this clone: This specimen includes other DNA sequences encoding the same CDR3. The V gene is TRBV28, the J gene TRBJ2-3, with 9 bases lining up with TRBD2. Unmatched junction bases numbered 4, after V lost 2 bases and J lost 4 bases. Germline lookup yields CDR1 MDHEN and CDR2 SYDVKM. This CDR3 has 15 residues. CDR3 in amino acids: CASSLAGGPPDTQYF. The CDR3 DNA reads TGTGCCAGCAGTTTAGCGGGGGGGCCACCAGATACGCAGTATTTT.

The chain is built from TRBV5-4 and TRBJ2-1; perhaps TRBD1 as D (6 bases). CDR1 and CDR2 from the germline V gene are SGHNT and YYREEE (reference sequence). Trimming removed 4 bases from V and 4 bases from J, with 9 bases in between. The CDR3 sequence is 13 residues long. CDR3 amino acids: CASSQDRYNEQFF. The CDR3 DNA follows: TGTGCCAGCAGCCAGGACAGATACAATGAGCAGTTCTTC.

The chain recombines TRBV2 with TRBJ2-3; 10 bases fit TRBD2. This CDR3 contains 16 residues. V lost 4 bases, J lost 3 bases, and 7 bases stayed unmatched. Germline V lookup: CDR1 SNHLY, CDR2 FYNNEI. CDR3 region: CASSGEGAGGTDTQYF. The CDR3 DNA reads TGTGCCAGCAGTGGCGAGGGAGCGGGGGGGACAGATACGCAGTATTTT.

The chain uses TRBV11-2 and TRBJ1-2; 8 bases are shared with TRBD1. In germline, CDR1 is SGHAT, CDR2 FQNNGV. This CDR3 spans 15 amino acids. Trimming at V came to 5 bases and at J to 6 bases, leaving 11 bases not matched to a gene. CDR3 in amino acids: CASSETGVYRHGYTF. The CDR3 nucleotides read TGTGCCAGCAGCGAGACAGGGGTTTACCGCCATGGCTACACCTTC.

The rearrangement links TRBV11-2 to TRBJ2-7; the match to TRBD2 covers 9 bases. Per germline, CDR1 SGHAT and CDR2 FQNNGV. With V trimmed by 4 bases and J by 4 bases, 5 bases remained unmatched. This CDR3 region has 14 residues. CDR3 sequence: CASSSSGMGYEQYF. As DNA, the CDR3 is TGTGCCAGCAGCTCTAGCGGGATGGGATACGAGCAGTACTTC.

The rearrangement links TRBV2 to TRBJ1-4; a possible D gene is TRBD1 (5 bases). This CDR3 has 12 residues. The germline V gene has CDR1 SNHLY and CDR2 FYNNEI. Between the trimmed V and J ends, which lost 3 bases and 7 bases, there was a span of 6 bases. The CDR3, as DNA: TGTGCCAGCAGTGAGGGGGGTGAAAAACTGTTTTTT. Its translation: CASSEGGEKLFF.

The chain combines TRBV7-9 with TRBJ1-1; D possibly corresponds to TRBD1 (6 bases). Trimming stripped 4 bases from V and 5 bases from J, with 8 bases between. CDR1 is SEHNR, CDR2 FQNEAQ, per germline (reference sequence). This CDR3 spans 12 amino acids. CDR3 DNA: TGTGCCAGCAGCTCGGACAGTACTGAAGCTTTCTTT. Translated, it gives CASSSDSTEAFF. Full variable domain (missing parts from reference TRBV7-9 and TRBJ1-1): DTGVSQNPRHKITKRGQNVTFRCDPISEHNRLYWYRQTLGQGPEFLTYFQNEAQLEKSRLLSDRFSAERPKGSFSTLEIQRTEQGDSAMYLCASSSDSTEAFFGQGTRLTVV.

The chain employs TRBV15 and TRBJ1-5; D unresolved. The CDR3 runs 14 residues. Trimming stripped 5 bases from V and 4 bases from J, with 12 bases between. Germline lookup yields CDR1 LNHNV and CDR2 YYDKDF (reference sequence). As DNA, the CDR3 is TGTGCCACCAGCTACTACAATTTAAATCAGCCCCAGCATTTT. It specifies CATSYYNLNQPQHF. Full variable domain (missing parts from reference TRBV15 and TRBJ1-5): DAMVIQNPRYQVTQFGKPVTLSCSQTLNHNVMYWYQQKSSQAPKLLFHYYDKDFNNEADTPDNFQSRRPNTSFCFLDIRSPGLGDTAMYLCATSYYNLNQPQHFGDGTRLSIL.